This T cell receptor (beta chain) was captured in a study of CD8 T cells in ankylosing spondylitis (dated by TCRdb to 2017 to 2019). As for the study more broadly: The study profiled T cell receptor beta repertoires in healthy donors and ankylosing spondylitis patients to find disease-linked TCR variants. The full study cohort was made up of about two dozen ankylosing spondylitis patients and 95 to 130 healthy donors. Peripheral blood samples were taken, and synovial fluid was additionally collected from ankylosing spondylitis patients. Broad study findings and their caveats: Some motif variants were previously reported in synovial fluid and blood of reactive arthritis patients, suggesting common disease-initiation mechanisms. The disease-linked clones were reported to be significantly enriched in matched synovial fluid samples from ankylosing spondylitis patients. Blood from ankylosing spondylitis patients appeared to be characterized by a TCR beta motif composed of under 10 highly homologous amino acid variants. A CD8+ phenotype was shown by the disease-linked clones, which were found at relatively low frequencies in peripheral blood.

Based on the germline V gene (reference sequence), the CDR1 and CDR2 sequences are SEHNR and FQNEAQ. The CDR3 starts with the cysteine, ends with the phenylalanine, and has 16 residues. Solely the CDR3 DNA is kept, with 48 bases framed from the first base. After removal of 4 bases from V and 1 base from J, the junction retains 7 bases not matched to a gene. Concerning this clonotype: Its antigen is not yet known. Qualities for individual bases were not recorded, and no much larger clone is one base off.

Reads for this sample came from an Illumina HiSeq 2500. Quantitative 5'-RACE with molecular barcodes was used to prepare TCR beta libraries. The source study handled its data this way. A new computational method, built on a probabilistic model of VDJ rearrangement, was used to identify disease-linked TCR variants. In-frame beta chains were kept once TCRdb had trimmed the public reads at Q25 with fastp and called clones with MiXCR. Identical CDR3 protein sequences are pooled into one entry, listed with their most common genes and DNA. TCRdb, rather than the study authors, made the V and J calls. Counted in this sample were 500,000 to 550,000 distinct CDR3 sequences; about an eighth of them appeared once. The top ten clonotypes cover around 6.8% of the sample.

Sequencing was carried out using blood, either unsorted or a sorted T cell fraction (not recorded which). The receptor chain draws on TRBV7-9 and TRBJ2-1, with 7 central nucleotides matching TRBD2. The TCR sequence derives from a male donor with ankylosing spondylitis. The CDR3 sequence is CASSSLWEGSYNEQFF. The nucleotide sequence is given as TGTGCCAGCAGCTCCCTGTGGGAGGGGTCCTACAATGAGCAGTTCTTC.